The rows below give T cell receptor beta chains drawn from one sample of a study of shared clonotypes between healthy human individuals. The table came from immunoSEQ multiplex PCR; TCRdb's copy has only in-frame clones and leaves some out. The table records 1.6 million or so clones, approximately 98.5% of them present only once. Input material: naive CD4+ T cells sorted from blood. Receptors were obtained from a man aged 30-40 years in good health. CDR3s include the opening cysteine and the closing phenylalanine or tryptophan. The order of the fields is V gene, J gene, CDR3 length, clone size, D gene, CDR3 DNA, CDR3 protein. D genes are given only for firm matches. Expanded clones are given a class, and other clones once, few, many or no size at all.

V: TRBV7-2
J: TRBJ2-7
length: 14
size: .
D: .
DNA: TGTGCCAGCAGCTTAGGGGGGCGCGCATACGAGCAGTACTTC
CDR3: CASSLGGRAYEQYF

V: TRBV10-3
J: TRBJ2-1
length: 13
size: .
D: .
DNA: TGTGCCATCAGTGAGGATAGGGTTGAAGAGCAGTTCTTC
CDR3: CAISEDRVEEQFF

V: TRBV18
J: TRBJ2-1
length: 13
size: .
D: .
DNA: TGTGCCAGCTCACCAAAGGATCGGCGTGAGCAGTTCTTC
CDR3: CASSPKDRREQFF

V: TRBV25-1
J: TRBJ2-5
length: 15
size: .
D: .
DNA: TGTGCCAGCAGTGCCTTTACAGGACTCCAAGAGACCCAGTACTTC
CDR3: CASSAFTGLQETQYF

V: TRBV19
J: TRBJ2-7
length: 13
size: .
D: .
DNA: TGTGCCAGTGCAAGTACCCCCGGATACGAGCAGTACTTC
CDR3: CASASTPGYEQYF

V: TRBV27
J: TRBJ2-7
length: 16
size: .
D: .
DNA: TGTGCCAGCAGCCCCGACCGGGGGGCCAGCTCCTACGAGCAGTACTTC
CDR3: CASSPDRGASSYEQYF

V: TRBV11-2
J: TRBJ2-5
length: 15
size: .
D: .
DNA: TGTGCCAGCAGCATTAACACGAGGGTTCGGGAGACCCAGTACTTC
CDR3: CASSINTRVRETQYF

V: TRBV28
J: TRBJ1-2
length: 12
size: .
D: .
DNA: TGTGCCAGCAGTTTCGTGGAGTATGGCTACACCTTC
CDR3: CASSFVEYGYTF

V: TRBV5-1
J: TRBJ2-7
length: 15
size: .
D: .
DNA: TGCGCCAGCAGCTTGGTGACGGGAAGCTCCTACGAGCAGTACTTC
CDR3: CASSLVTGSSYEQYF

V: TRBV6-5
J: TRBJ2-3
length: 14
size: .
D: .
DNA: TGTGCCAGCAGCTACGACTTATGGGGTGATACGCAGTATTTT
CDR3: CASSYDLWGDTQYF

V: TRBV28
J: TRBJ2-1
length: 13
size: .
D: .
DNA: TGTGCCAGCTTCACAGGCCACTACAATGAGCAGTTCTTC
CDR3: CASFTGHYNEQFF

V: TRBV7-9
J: TRBJ2-3
length: 17
size: .
D: .
DNA: TGTGCCAGCAGCTTAGGGGTCGGGGTAAAGAAAACAGATACGCAGTATTTT
CDR3: CASSLGVGVKKTDTQYF

V: TRBV5-1
J: TRBJ2-3
length: 13
size: .
D: .
DNA: TGCGCCAGCAGCTCCGCCCCCACAGATACGCAGTATTTT
CDR3: CASSSAPTDTQYF

V: TRBV4-1
J: TRBJ2-7
length: 18
size: .
D: TRBD1
DNA: TGCGCCAGCAGCCCCTGGCGGGACAGGCTCAAAGACCCCTTCGAGCAGTACTTC
CDR3: CASSPWRDRLKDPFEQYF

V: TRBV5-4
J: TRBJ2-5
length: 13
size: .
D: .
DNA: TGTGCCAGCAGCTTGGACCCCCAAGAGACCCAGTACTTC
CDR3: CASSLDPQETQYF

V: TRBV19
J: TRBJ1-2
length: 13
size: .
D: .
DNA: TGTGCCAGTACGAACGATGAATGGGAAGGCTACACCTTC
CDR3: CASTNDEWEGYTF

V: TRBV18
J: TRBJ2-7
length: 16
size: once
D: .
DNA: TGTGCCAGCTCACCAGTTGTGGGGGGTTCATGGAACGAGCAGTACTTC
CDR3: CASSPVVGGSWNEQYF

V: TRBV6-1
J: TRBJ1-5
length: 10
size: .
D: .
DNA: TGTGCCAGCTCTGGTCAGCCCCAGCATTTT
CDR3: CASSGQPQHF

V: TRBV4-1
J: TRBJ2-3
length: 15
size: .
D: .
DNA: TGCGCCAGCAGCCAAGATCCCAGAGTCACAGATACGCAGTATTTT
CDR3: CASSQDPRVTDTQYF

V: TRBV7-9
J: TRBJ2-3
length: 14
size: .
D: TRBD2
DNA: TGTGCCAGCATTCTAGCGGGGTTAGGAGATACGCAGTATTTT
CDR3: CASILAGLGDTQYF

V: TRBV5-4
J: TRBJ2-7
length: 14
size: .
D: TRBD2
DNA: TGTGCCAGCAGACCTAGCGGAGCTACCTACGAGCAGTACTTC
CDR3: CASRPSGATYEQYF

V: TRBV7-2
J: TRBJ1-5
length: 13
size: .
D: .
DNA: TGTGCCAGCAGCTTAGCAAGCAATCAGCCCCAGCATTTT
CDR3: CASSLASNQPQHF

V: TRBV7-9
J: TRBJ2-7
length: 16
size: .
D: .
DNA: TGTGCCAGCAGCTCCGCCTGGAGGTTGGGGACCTACGAGCAGTACTTC
CDR3: CASSSAWRLGTYEQYF

V: TRBV30
J: TRBJ1-3
length: 15
size: .
D: .
DNA: TGTGCCTGGAGTGTACTAGGGAGCTCTGGAAACACCATATATTTT
CDR3: CAWSVLGSSGNTIYF

V: TRBV9
J: TRBJ2-1
length: 16
size: .
D: TRBD2
DNA: TGTGCCAGCAGCGTAGGGAATAGCGGGGGCTACAATGAGCAGTTCTTC
CDR3: CASSVGNSGGYNEQFF

V: TRBV5-6
J: TRBJ2-7
length: 14
size: .
D: TRBD2
DNA: TGTGCCAGCAGCCTGGGGACTAGCGGCTACGAGCAGTACTTC
CDR3: CASSLGTSGYEQYF

V: TRBV5-5
J: TRBJ1-2
length: 16
size: .
D: .
DNA: TGTGCCAGCAGCCTCTGGTTAGGCGACGCCGTGGGAGGCTACACCTTC
CDR3: CASSLWLGDAVGGYTF

V: TRBV7-6
J: TRBJ1-4
length: 16
size: .
D: TRBD1
DNA: TGTGCCAGCAGCTTAGCGCACGGACAGGTTGGAGAAAAACTGTTTTTT
CDR3: CASSLAHGQVGEKLFF

V: TRBV5-1
J: TRBJ2-1
length: 15
size: .
D: TRBD2
DNA: TGCGCCAGCAGCTTGGGGTCTAGCGGGATGGATGAGCAGTTCTTC
CDR3: CASSLGSSGMDEQFF

V: TRBV7-9
J: TRBJ2-5
length: 13
size: once
D: .
DNA: TGTGCCAGCAGCTTGGGAGGCCAAGAGACCCAGTACTTC
CDR3: CASSLGGQETQYF

V: TRBV5-5
J: TRBJ2-5
length: 14
size: .
D: .
DNA: TGTGCCAGCAGCTTGGCGCAGATTGAAGAGACCCAGTACTTC
CDR3: CASSLAQIEETQYF

V: TRBV19
J: TRBJ2-1
length: 15
size: .
D: TRBD2
DNA: TGTGCCAGTAGTAGACTAGCGGGAGGGCCTGTTGAGCAGTTCTTC
CDR3: CASSRLAGGPVEQFF

V: TRBV15
J: TRBJ2-2
length: 14
size: .
D: .
DNA: TGTGCCACCAGCAGAGACACCGCTAGCGGGGAGCTGTTTTTT
CDR3: CATSRDTASGELFF

V: TRBV7-2
J: TRBJ2-7
length: 15
size: once
D: .
DNA: TGTGCCAGCAGCGAGACGACACAGGTCGGCTACGAGCAGTACTTC
CDR3: CASSETTQVGYEQYF

V: TRBV7-8
J: TRBJ1-1
length: 13
size: .
D: .
DNA: TGTGCCAGCAGCTTAGTAATAGAGCTTGAAGCTTTCTTT
CDR3: CASSLVIELEAFF